The rows below give T cell receptor beta chains drawn from one sample of a study of CD8+ T cells in alopecia areata. Some clones are missing from TCRdb's copy, which holds only in-frame ones; the method was immunoSEQ multiplex PCR. In the table there are some 170,000 clones, about 72% of which are singletons. The starting material was CD8+ T cells sorted from blood, obtained at week 0. Receptors were obtained from a human donor with alopecia areata. CDR3s include the opening cysteine and the closing phenylalanine or tryptophan. D genes are given only for firm matches. Rows give clone size only sometimes, using once, few, many, or a class for an expanded clone.

D: NA; J: TRBJ2-5; size: NA; V: TRBV6-5; CDR3: CASRKLYSGMETQYF; DNA: TGTGCCAGCAGGAAGTTATATTCAGGGATGGAGACCCAGTACTTC
D: TRBD2; J: TRBJ2-5; size: NA; V: TRBV9; CDR3: CASSVGSSGARETQYF; DNA: TGTGCCAGCAGCGTAGGGTCTAGCGGGGCCCGAGAGACCCAGTACTTC
D: TRBD1; J: TRBJ2-1; size: few; V: TRBV5-6; CDR3: CASSIGTGYNEQFF; DNA: TGTGCCAGCAGCATCGGGACAGGGTACAATGAGCAGTTCTTC
D: NA; J: TRBJ2-3; size: NA; V: TRBV5-6; CDR3: CASSLDRTGLAGDTQYF; DNA: TGTGCCAGCAGCTTGGACCGAACGGGACTCGCTGGAGATACGCAGTATTTT
D: TRBD2; J: TRBJ2-7; size: once; V: TRBV4-1; CDR3: CASSPMAGGYEQYF; DNA: TGCGCCAGCAGCCCGATGGCGGGGGGTTACGAGCAGTACTTC
D: NA; J: TRBJ2-6; size: NA; V: TRBV11-2; CDR3: CASRRGGSGANVLTF; DNA: TGTGCCAGCCGGCGTGGGGGCTCTGGGGCCAACGTCCTGACTTTC
D: NA; J: TRBJ1-6; size: few; V: TRBV11-2; CDR3: CASRGLDSPLHF; DNA: TGTGCCAGCAGGGGATTGGATTCACCCCTCCACTTT
D: NA; J: TRBJ2-5; size: NA; V: TRBV7-8; CDR3: CASSNRQETQYF; DNA: TGTGCCAGCAGCAATAGACAAGAGACCCAGTACTTC
D: NA; J: TRBJ2-7; size: NA; V: TRBV25-1; CDR3: CASSEWAGGYEQYF; DNA: TGTGCCAGCAGTGAATGGGCCGGGGGTTATGAGCAGTACTTC
D: NA; J: TRBJ1-2; size: few; V: TRBV4-1; CDR3: CASSQDIRDRSF; DNA: TGCGCCAGCAGCCAAGATATCCGGGATAGGTCCTTC
D: TRBD1; J: TRBJ1-2; size: NA; V: TRBV5-6; CDR3: CASRTGQDLYGYTF; DNA: TGTGCCAGCAGAACCGGACAGGACCTTTATGGCTACACCTTC
D: NA; J: TRBJ1-2; size: NA; V: TRBV7-2; CDR3: CASSLGPRARIYGYTF; DNA: TGTGCCAGCAGCTTAGGCCCGAGGGCAAGGATATATGGCTACACCTTC
D: NA; J: TRBJ2-5; size: few; V: TRBV29-1; CDR3: CSVWGQETQYF; DNA: TGCAGCGTTTGGGGCCAAGAGACCCAGTACTTC
D: TRBD1; J: TRBJ2-1; size: NA; V: TRBV6-5; CDR3: CASSYSGQPQFF; DNA: TGTGCCAGCAGTTACTCGGGACAGCCCCAGTTCTTC
D: TRBD2; J: TRBJ2-1; size: few; V: TRBV29-1; CDR3: CSALAGGPRGNEQFF; DNA: TGCAGCGCCCTAGCGGGGGGACCTCGGGGCAATGAGCAGTTCTTC
D: TRBD2; J: TRBJ2-1; size: NA; V: TRBV9; CDR3: CASSVAGGSYNEQFF; DNA: TGTGCCAGCAGCGTAGCGGGGGGCTCCTACAATGAGCAGTTCTTC
D: NA; J: TRBJ1-2; size: NA; V: TRBV29-1; CDR3: CSVDRDFHGYTF; DNA: TGCAGCGTAGACCGGGACTTTCATGGCTACACCTTC